This passage covers 26 T cell receptor beta chains from one sample sequenced in a study of blood T cell repertoires in COVID-19. Sequencing was performed with immunoSEQ multiplex PCR; in TCRdb, only in-frame clones are kept and a portion is missing. The table records 110,000 to 150,000 clones, around 80% of them present only once. Sequenced material: PBMCs or T cells enriched from blood (not recorded which). These receptors all stem from a woman in her forties or fifties who had recovered from COVID-19.

This clone has just one count. This rearrangement joins TRBV6-5 to TRBJ2-3; D is undetermined. V was trimmed by 6 bases and J by 0 bases, leaving 7 bases between them. The germline V gene has CDR1 MNHEY and CDR2 SVGAGI. This CDR3 has 13 residues. The CDR3 protein is CASRAASTDTQYF. The CDR3 region has the DNA TGTGCCAGCAGGGCGGCTAGCACAGATACGCAGTATTTT.

The chain links TRBV27 to TRBJ2-7; TRBD1 might be the D (6 bases). The CDR3 extends over 14 amino acids. The V end lost 5 bases, the J end lost 2 bases, and 13 bases lay between the germline ends. The V gene's germline CDR1 is MNHEY and CDR2 SMNVEV (reference sequence). CDR3 protein: CASSPRTAPYEQYV. The CDR3, as DNA: TGTGCCAGCAGTCCCCGGACAGCTCCCTACGAGCAGTACGTC.

The chain combines TRBV12-3 or TRBV12-4 with TRBJ2-3, with D maybe TRBD1 (6 bases). The CDR3 loop spans 12 amino acids. V shed 5 bases and J shed 7 bases, with 10 bases lying between them. The CDR3 loop is CASSLQGYTQYF. Here the CDR3 DNA reads TGTGCCAGCAGTCTACAGGGATATACGCAGTATTTT.

The rearrangement links TRBV3-1 (or the pseudogene TRBV3-2) to TRBJ2-7; 13 nucleotides line up with TRBD2. Germline trimming cut 4 bases from V and 4 bases from J; bases unmatched to any gene: 13. This CDR3 has 18 residues. Germline CDR1 reads LGHDT; CDR2 reads YNNKEL (reference sequence). The CDR3: CASSRGGPGLAGTYEQYV. CDR3 coding DNA: TGTGCCAGCAGCCGTGGGGGACCGGGACTAGCGGGGACATACGAGCAGTACGTC.

This sequence joins TRBV15 and TRBJ1-2; the D gene is possibly TRBD1 (6 bases). The CDR3 totals 13 residues. Per germline, CDR1 LNHNV and CDR2 YYDKDF (reference sequence). V was shortened by 5 bases and J by 4 bases, with 11 bases between the two germline ends. The chain's CDR3 is CATSQQGAYGYTF. The CDR3 region has the DNA TGTGCCACCAGCCAACAGGGAGCCTATGGCTACACCTTC.

The V call is TRBV5-1, the J call TRBJ1-1, with TRBD1 matching over 8 bases. Trimming cost V 5 bases and J 3 bases; bases outside gene matches: 3. Germline-derived CDR1 and CDR2 are SGHRS and YFSETQ. The CDR3 consists of 13 residues. As DNA, the CDR3 is TGCGCCAGCAGAGACAGGGGTGACACTGAAGCTTTCTTT. Its translation is CASRDRGDTEAFF.

This chain links TRBV3-1 (or the pseudogene TRBV3-2) with TRBJ1-2; TRBD1 might be the D (6 bases). V was cut by 4 bases and J by 6 bases, with 15 bases left in between. CDR1 LGHDT and CDR2 YNNKEL come from the germline V gene (reference sequence). CDR3 length equals 14 residues. The CDR3 DNA is TGTGCCAGCAGCCTACCACAGGGCCAGGATGGCTACACCTTC. Protein: CASSLPQGQDGYTF.

This chain joins TRBV6-5 and TRBJ2-7; D is undetermined. The germline V and J ends were trimmed by 4 bases and 3 bases, with 16 bases remaining between them. The germline V gene has CDR1 MNHEY and CDR2 SVGAGI. The CDR3 covers 15 residues. The CDR3 bases are TGTGCCAGCAGTTCGCTAGTCGGCAGAAACTACGAGCAGTACTTC. Translated, it gives CASSSLVGRNYEQYF.

The chain joins TRBV28 to TRBJ2-1; TRBD1 might be the D (6 bases). V lost 3 bases and J lost 5, with 14 bases in between. In germline, CDR1 is MDHEN, CDR2 SYDVKM. There are 15 residues in the CDR3. Here the CDR3 reads CASSFHGQPHNEQFF. CDR3 sequence (DNA): TGTGCCAGCAGTTTCCACGGACAGCCCCACAATGAGCAGTTCTTC.

The chain employs TRBV4-2 and TRBJ2-5; 9 positions match TRBD2. The CDR3 is 16 residues long. Trimming at V came to 1 base and at J to 5 bases, leaving 8 bases not matched to a gene. Germline V gene lookup returns CDR1 LGHNA and CDR2 YNFKEQ. DNA for the CDR3: TGTGCCAGCAGCCAAGGAGGCGGGGGGGCCCCGGAGACCCAGTACTTC. This codes for CASSQGGGGAPETQYF.

The chain combines TRBV6-5 with TRBJ1-3, with D tentatively TRBD1 (5 bases). The CDR3 length is 16 residues. V lost 0 bases, J lost 3 bases, and 12 bases lay in between. Germline CDR1 reads MNHEY; CDR2 reads SVGAGI. This CDR3 is CASSYSGRVYGNTIYF. The CDR3 DNA sequence: TGTGCCAGCAGTTACTCGGGCAGGGTCTATGGAAACACCATATATTTT.

This clone occurred once. The V call is TRBV28, the J call TRBJ1-2; D unclear. V was clipped by 2 bases and J by 8 bases, with 18 bases between them. This CDR3 has 15 amino acids. Germline CDR1 and CDR2: MDHEN and SYDVKM. CDR3 coding DNA: TGTGCCAGCAGTTTAGCAGCGGCATCCCACGACGGCTACACCTTC. The encoded protein is CASSLAAASHDGYTF.

This rearrangement joins TRBV7-9 to TRBJ1-2; no clear D gene. This CDR3 is built from 15 residues. The V end lost 1 base, the J end lost 8 bases, and 17 bases lay between the germline ends. Germline CDR1 is SEHNR and CDR2 is FQNEAQ (reference sequence). CDR3 nucleotides: TGTGCCAGCAGCTTAGATCGGGGTCCCGCAGGAGGCTACACCTTC. Residues: CASSLDRGPAGGYTF. The full variable domain, with the rest looked up from reference TRBV7-9 and TRBJ1-2, is DTGVSQNPRHKITKRGQNVTFRCDPISEHNRLYWYRQTLGQGPEFLTYFQNEAQLEKSRLLSDRFSAERPKGSFSTLEIQRTEQGDSAMYLCASSLDRGPAGGYTFGSGTRLTVV.

The chain employs TRBV10-2 and TRBJ2-2, with D perhaps TRBD2 (5 bases). The length of the CDR3 is 12 residues. V gave up 3 bases and J gave up 15 bases, with 14 bases separating them. CDR1 WSHSY and CDR2 SAAADI come from the germline V gene. CDR3 DNA sequence: TGCGCCAGCAGTGATTACGCCGCGCGGGTGTTTTTT. It specifies CASSDYAARVFF.

The rearrangement uses TRBV28 and TRBJ2-2; a possible D gene is TRBD1 (6 bases). V lost 9 bases, J lost 3 bases, and 26 bases lay in between. Looked up from germline, CDR1 is MDHEN and CDR2 is SYDVKM. This CDR3 has 18 amino acids. The DNA for the CDR3 is TGTGCCAGTTTGCTACAACGGATGGACAGTCCCTACACCGGGGAGCTGTTTTTT. It translates to CASLLQRMDSPYTGELFF.

V usage is TRBV7-9 and J usage is TRBJ1-6, with D unresolved. From germline, CDR1 is SEHNR and CDR2 FQNEAQ (reference sequence). Trimming took 0 bases from V and 8 from J, leaving 8 bases between them. The CDR3 covers 14 residues. The CDR3 coding sequence is TGTGCCAGCAGCTTAGCTAGCGGGGATTCACCCCTCCACTTT. Its translation is CASSLASGDSPLHF.

The chain carries TRBV18 and TRBJ1-1; 7 bases map to TRBD1. This CDR3 is 16 amino acids long. The germline CDR1 and CDR2 sequences are KGHSH and LQKENI. The V segment lost 2 bases and the J segment 1 base; nucleotides outside the gene matches: 7. This CDR3 is CASSPYRGGPNTEAFF. As DNA, the CDR3 is TGTGCCAGCTCACCATACAGGGGAGGACCGAACACTGAAGCTTTCTTT.

This chain links TRBV18 with TRBJ1-2, with TRBD1 identical over 8 bases. The CDR3 contains 16 residues. The germline gives CDR1 KGHSH, CDR2 LQKENI. The J segment lost 3 bases and the V segment lost 3 bases, leaving 9 bases of the junction unmatched. The CDR3 reads CASSPLRGRRDYGYTF. The CDR3 nucleotides read TGTGCCAGCTCACCCCTCAGGGGGCGCCGGGACTATGGCTACACCTTC.

The CDR3 coding sequence is TGCAGTGCTAGTAGACAGGGCTACGAGCAGTACTTC. Amino acid sequence: CSASRQGYEQYF. This chain uses TRBV20-1 with TRBJ2-7, with 7 bases identical to TRBD1. Germline CDR1 reads DFQATT; CDR2 reads SNEGSKA (reference sequence). V lost 3 bases to trimming and J lost 3 bases; unmatched junction nucleotides: 2. CDR3 size: 12 residues.

This sequence joins TRBV5-6 and TRBJ2-2; D is unclear. Germline loops: CDR1 SGHDT, CDR2 YYEEEE. V was cut by 0 bases and J by 0 bases, with 3 bases left in between. CDR3 size: 14 residues. CDR3 residues: CASSLVANTGELFF. The CDR3 nucleotides are TGTGCCAGCAGCTTGGTCGCGAACACCGGGGAGCTGTTTTTT.

This rearrangement joins TRBV5-1 to TRBJ1-4; weak D call: TRBD1 (6 bases). The CDR3 spans 16 residues. In germline, CDR1 is SGHRS, CDR2 YFSETQ. With 9 bases removed from V and 0 bases from J, the gap between germline ends came to 18 bases. The CDR3 region is CATCQGPAATNEKLFF. DNA for the CDR3: TGCGCCACCTGTCAGGGGCCAGCAGCAACTAATGAAAAACTGTTTTTT.

V usage is TRBV5-1 and J usage is TRBJ1-3; no clear D gene. Deletions cut 7 bases from V and 2 bases from J, with 10 bases between. The length of the CDR3 is 13 residues. Germline V gene data show CDR1 as SGHRS and CDR2 as YFSETQ. This chain's CDR3 is CASGRSTGNTIYF. DNA of the CDR3: TGCGCCAGCGGGCGATCTACTGGAAACACCATATATTTT.

This sequence joins TRBV7-9 and TRBJ1-2; a weak D match, TRBD1 (5 bases). V was trimmed by 1 base and J by 8 bases, leaving 14 bases between them. The germline V gene encodes CDR1 SEHNR and CDR2 FQNEAQ (reference sequence). The CDR3 is 14 amino acids. In DNA form, the CDR3 reads TGTGCCAGCAGCTTAGTGGCCAGGGAGGGCGGCTACACCTTC. Protein: CASSLVAREGGYTF.

The chain uses TRBV24-1 and TRBJ1-5, with D perhaps matching TRBD1 (6 bases). Germline CDR1 KGHDR, CDR2 SFDVKD. The CDR3 consists of 13 residues. Between the trimmed V and J ends, which lost 5 bases and 7 bases, there was a span of 11 bases. The CDR3: CATSGAGDQPQHF. The CDR3 DNA reads as TGTGCCACCAGTGGAGCAGGGGACCAGCCCCAGCATTTT.

This chain joins TRBV5-8 and TRBJ1-1, with D possibly TRBD1 on 6 matching bases. The germline V gene has CDR1 SGHTS and CDR2 YDEGEE. With 6 bases removed from V and 3 bases from J, the gap between germline ends came to 18 bases. CDR3 size: 15 residues. The CDR3 sequence is CASTWEGVGDTEAFF. CDR3 sequence (DNA): TGTGCCAGCACCTGGGAGGGGGTAGGGGACACTGAAGCTTTCTTT.

The CDR3 loop reads CASSEDRGSNQPQHF. Here the CDR3 DNA reads TGTGCCAGCAGTGAAGACAGGGGGAGCAATCAGCCCCAGCATTTT. The gene calls are TRBV2 and TRBJ1-5; 8 bases fit TRBD1. The CDR3 totals 15 residues. Trimming took 1 base from V and 1 from J; bases not matched to a gene: 0. Germline-derived CDR1 and CDR2 are SNHLY and FYNNEI.